This entry describes one TCR beta chain. The table came from immunoSEQ multiplex PCR; TCRdb's copy has only in-frame clones and leaves some out. There are tens of thousands of clones in the sample; 80% to 90% occur only once, and roughly 1.5% lies in the top ten. This specimen comes from a study of preoperative IRX-2 immunotherapy in early breast cancer. The length of the CDR3 is 14 residues. The germline V and J ends were trimmed by 0 bases and 4 bases, with 8 bases remaining between them. Germline lookup yields CDR1 SGHRS and CDR2 YFSETQ. Regarding treatment: preoperative locoregional IRX-2 cytokine immunotherapy. Samples came from a phase Ib trial of preoperative locoregional IRX-2 cytokine immunotherapy.

The chain carries TRBV5-1 and TRBJ1-5; D is ambiguous. The input for sequencing was lymph node tissue, taken after IRX-2 immunotherapy. This TCR was sampled from a human donor with breast cancer. CDR3 DNA sequence: TGCGCCAGCAGCTTGGATGGTAAAAATCAGCCCCAGCATTTT. This sequence encodes CASSLDGKNQPQHF.